This T cell receptor (beta chain) derives from a study of Tregs in tolerant kidney transplant recipients. Assay: immunoSEQ multiplex PCR; the TCRdb copy retains only in-frame clones and omits some. The table has 35,000 to 55,000 clones, about 90% seen once. The CDR3 contains 16 residues. The V gene's germline CDR1 is SGHRS and CDR2 YFSETQ. Trimming took off 2 bases at V and 4 bases at J, with 19 bases between the two ends. The sequence was collected from a human donor in good health. Sample: Tregs from blood. The rearrangement uses TRBV5-1 and TRBJ2-7; possibly TRBD2 for D (5 bases). The CDR3 loop reads CASSFQPLPADYEQYF. CDR3 nucleotide sequence: TGCGCCAGCAGCTTCCAGCCCTTACCAGCGGATTACGAGCAGTACTTC.